This is a list of T cell receptor beta chains from one sample in a study of glioma-infiltrating T cells. TCRdb fed the multiplex PCR reads into MiXCR, producing one record per CDR3 protein. Of about 180,000 distinct CDR3 sequences listed, around 45% are singletons. Sequencing was performed on glioma tissue, nonneoplastic brain tissue, or PBMCs (not recorded which). The origin of the receptors is a human donor with low-grade glioma or glioblastoma, undergoing nonglioma brain surgery, or in good health (not recorded which). Both conserved end residues are trimmed from each CDR3.

j_call v_call cdr3_aa
TRBJ2-1 TRBV6-1 ASSRQGGNYEQF
TRBJ2-7 TRBV10-1 ANRGDEQY
TRBJ2-3 TRBV28 ASSPPATDTQY
TRBJ2-1 TRBV20-1 SARAASSYNEQF
TRBJ2-1 TRBV7-6 ASSGLAGGDEQF
TRBJ2-7 TRBV18 ASSPGTGVYEQY
TRBJ2-7 TRBV7-2 ASSLAPAQGYEQY
TRBJ2-1 TRBV18 ASSQRTDLQF
TRBJ2-5 TRBV4-1 ASSQAADQETQY
TRBJ1-1 TRBV13 ASSLGQGGDMNTEAF
TRBJ2-7 TRBV18 ASSPWKESYEQY
TRBJ2-7 TRBV27 ASSSSPDVWGTSGRVVHEQY
TRBJ2-7 TRBV20-1 RVEQTGSISEQY
TRBJ2-7 TRBV6-1 ASSSHGQASSYEQY
TRBJ2-5 TRBV2 ASTGTSGRKTKY
TRBJ2-2 TRBV14 ASTQGHPLRELF
TRBJ1-6 TRBV7-2 ASSPQGSLLIYNSPLH
TRBJ1-1 TRBV4-1 ASSGTGLEAF
TRBJ1-5 TRBV20-1 SAHRGRLDQPQH
TRBJ1-1 TRBV3-1 ASSPLDREGEAF
TRBJ2-1 TRBV20-1 SARPGLARSNEQF
TRBJ1-6 TRBV6-1 ASSDRGHSPLH
TRBJ1-5 TRBV7-9 ASSLLNQPQH
TRBJ2-4 TRBV6-1 ASTKPRTSREIQY
TRBJ1-1 TRBV20-1 SARDLPGPNTEAF
TRBJ1-5 TRBV7-9 TSSSRRDRGQPQH
TRBJ2-3 TRBV4-1 ASSPTGVPDTQY
TRBJ2-5 TRBV4-1 ASSQRGSPETQY
TRBJ2-5 TRBV5-6 ASSSFFMGRQETQY
TRBJ2-6 TRBV28 ASSAAPSGANVLT
TRBJ2-1 TRBV2 ASSESLLQTFNEQF
TRBJ2-7 TRBV19 ASSTGTYNYEQY
TRBJ2-3 TRBV12-3/TRBV12-4 ASSNPLASTTDTQY
TRBJ2-1 TRBV6-1 ASKGTVSYNEQF
TRBJ2-3 TRBV9 ASSAEGDTQY
TRBJ2-5 TRBV7-8 ASSFGSEETQY
TRBJ2-7 TRBV5-4 ASSPRTSDSYEQY
TRBJ2-5 TRBV19 ASRIDPGVANQY
TRBJ2-1 TRBV2 ASSEDGQGNEQF
TRBJ1-2 TRBV9 ASSVERLLYGYT
TRBJ2-1 TRBV7-9 ASSLAGLTNEQF
TRBJ2-7 TRBV12-3/TRBV12-4 ASSSGLAGSPY
TRBJ1-1 TRBV12-5 ASGLGRRTEAF
TRBJ2-5 TRBV20-1 SARELGSREETKY
TRBJ1-1 TRBV29-1 SVRRTVNTEAF
TRBJ2-1 TRBV10-3 AISGVGTTYNEQF
TRBJ2-2 TRBV2 ASSLGVAGNTGELF
TRBJ2-5 TRBV9 ASSVALYEKTQY
TRBJ2-7 TRBV20-1 SATTDRGGIHEQY
TRBJ1-2 TRBV2 ASSEEGYT
TRBJ2-5 TRBV19 ASSIHRGQQETQY